This entry lists 10 T cell receptor beta chains sequenced from one sample in a study of PD-1 blockade in classical Hodgkin lymphoma. Assay used: immunoSEQ multiplex PCR; TCRdb lists only in-frame clones, some missing. Of around 53,000 clones detected, roughly 80% appear once; the ten largest clones hold about 12%. Time point reported: cycle 4 day 1 (C4D1), after more than five weeks of nivolumab. Exposure to brentuximab vedotin varied, and each patient had relapsed following autologous stem cell transplantation. The starting material was peripheral blood mononuclear cells (PBMCs), obtained before the fourth cycle of nivolumab. Receptors originate from a human donor with classical Hodgkin lymphoma.

The chain combines TRBV7-8 with TRBJ2-5; a possible D gene is TRBD1 (6 bases). Germline V lookup: CDR1 SGHVS, CDR2 FQNEAQ. Trimming removed 4 bases from V and 7 bases from J, with 13 bases in between. The length of the CDR3 is 13 residues. CDR3 nucleotides: TGTGCCAGCAGCTCCGGTTTAGGGGGGACCCAGTACTTC. Its translation is CASSSGLGGTQYF.

This chain joins TRBV5-1 and TRBJ2-5; D is ambiguous. Germline loops: CDR1 SGHRS, CDR2 YFSETQ. There are 13 residues in the CDR3. V was clipped by 2 bases and J by 2 bases, with 7 bases between them. The CDR3 is CASSFGQQETQYF. CDR3 nucleotides: TGCGCCAGCAGCTTTGGGCAGCAAGAGACCCAGTACTTC.

The chain recombines TRBV5-1 with TRBJ2-5, with D possibly being TRBD1 (5 bases). Germline CDR1 SGHRS, CDR2 YFSETQ. V was shortened by 1 base and J by 1 base, with 11 bases between the two germline ends. This CDR3 comprises 15 residues. The CDR3 sequence: CASSLSTGSQETQYF. CDR3 DNA: TGCGCCAGCAGCTTGTCCACAGGTAGCCAAGAGACCCAGTACTTC.

The V gene is TRBV7-2, the J gene TRBJ2-7; D remains unclear. Germline V CDR1 and CDR2: SGHTA, FQGNSA. Deletions cut 4 bases from V and 0 bases from J, with 13 bases between. This CDR3 region has 15 residues. CDR3 region: CASSSLAHPSYEQYF. The CDR3 nucleotides are TGTGCCAGCAGCTCCCTGGCGCACCCCTCCTACGAGCAGTACTTC.

This clone came up once. The CDR3: CASSDGGRATDTQYF. In nucleotides, the CDR3 is TGTGCCAGCAGTGACGGCGGGAGGGCCACAGATACGCAGTATTTT. The rearrangement uses TRBV6-4 and TRBJ2-3; 9 nucleotides agree with TRBD2. This CDR3 region has 15 residues. Germline CDR1 and CDR2: MRHNA and SNTAGT. The V gene end was trimmed by 2 bases and the J gene end by 2 bases; junction bases not matched to a gene: 2.

The chain uses TRBV7-9 and TRBJ2-5, with D unresolved. V dropped 1 base and J dropped 4 bases, with 13 bases sitting between them. In germline, CDR1 is SEHNR, CDR2 FQNEAQ (reference sequence). The CDR3 length is 15 residues. The CDR3 DNA reads TGTGCCAGCAGCTTAGGGTGGTCAGCAGGAGAGACCCAGTACTTC. It specifies CASSLGWSAGETQYF.

CDR3 amino acids: CASSERGTVTEAFF. CDR3 in DNA: TGTGCCAGCAGCGAGCGAGGGACAGTCACTGAAGCTTTCTTT. This sequence joins TRBV7-9 and TRBJ1-1; 7 bases agree with TRBD1. The CDR3 totals 14 residues. Germline values: CDR1 SEHNR, CDR2 FQNEAQ (reference sequence). The ends lost 5 bases at V and 4 bases at J; junction bases unmatched: 7.

This clone was detected only once. The chain combines TRBV7-3 with TRBJ2-1, with D perhaps TRBD1 (5 bases). In germline, CDR1 is SGHTA, CDR2 FQGTGA. The V end lost 5 bases, the J end lost 4 bases, and 21 bases lay between the germline ends. The CDR3 covers 17 residues. The CDR3 DNA reads TGTGCCAGCAGCCAGGGCTGGAGCGCCACCCAATACAATGAGCAGTTCTTC. Translating it yields CASSQGWSATQYNEQFF.

The rearrangement joins TRBV19 to TRBJ2-1; the D gene could be TRBD1 or TRBD2 (5 bases each). V lost 1 base and J 6 bases, leaving 7 bases between the germline ends. The CDR3 loop spans 13 amino acids. Germline-derived CDR1 and CDR2 are LNHDA and SQIVND (reference sequence). CDR3 sequence: CASSIVGTNEQFF. Written as DNA, the CDR3 is TGTGCCAGTAGTATAGTCGGGACCAATGAGCAGTTCTTC.

This clone has more than one count but fewer than ten. This chain joins TRBV7-9 and TRBJ2-5; TRBD1 is a possible D gene (6 bases). With 1 base removed from V and 5 bases from J, the gap between germline ends came to 20 bases. From germline, CDR1 is SEHNR and CDR2 FQNEAQ (reference sequence). The CDR3 covers 17 residues. The CDR3 loop is CASSLGGVTGYGETQYF. The CDR3 DNA reads TGTGCCAGCAGCTTAGGTGGGGTGACAGGCTATGGGGAGACCCAGTACTTC.